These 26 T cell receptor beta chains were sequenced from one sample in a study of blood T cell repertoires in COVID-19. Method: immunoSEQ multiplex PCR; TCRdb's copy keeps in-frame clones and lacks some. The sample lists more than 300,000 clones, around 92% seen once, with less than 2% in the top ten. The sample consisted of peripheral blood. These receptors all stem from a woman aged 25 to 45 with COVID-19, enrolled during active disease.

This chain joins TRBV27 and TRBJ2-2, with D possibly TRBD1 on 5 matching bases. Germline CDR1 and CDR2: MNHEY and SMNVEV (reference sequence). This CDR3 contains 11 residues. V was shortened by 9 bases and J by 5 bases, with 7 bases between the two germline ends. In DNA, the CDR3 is TGTGCCAGTAGGGGAACCGGGGAGCTGTTTTTT. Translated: CASRGTGELFF.

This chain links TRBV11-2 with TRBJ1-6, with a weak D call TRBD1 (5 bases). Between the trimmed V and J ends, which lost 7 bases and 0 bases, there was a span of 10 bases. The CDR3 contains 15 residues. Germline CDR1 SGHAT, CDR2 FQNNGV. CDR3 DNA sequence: TGTGCCAGCACCGGGGGGAGCTCCTATAATTCACCCCTCCACTTT. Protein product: CASTGGSSYNSPLHF.

The CDR3 here is CASSGAGAGTGELFF. Written as DNA, the CDR3 is TGTGCCAGCAGTGGTGCAGGGGCAGGGACCGGGGAGCTGTTTTTT. This chain connects TRBV27 to TRBJ2-2; possible D gene TRBD1, 6 bases. CDR1 is MNHEY and CDR2 is SMNVEV in the germline V gene (reference sequence). The ends were cut back, 5 bases at V and 5 bases at J, with 15 bases in the middle. The CDR3 is 15 residues long.

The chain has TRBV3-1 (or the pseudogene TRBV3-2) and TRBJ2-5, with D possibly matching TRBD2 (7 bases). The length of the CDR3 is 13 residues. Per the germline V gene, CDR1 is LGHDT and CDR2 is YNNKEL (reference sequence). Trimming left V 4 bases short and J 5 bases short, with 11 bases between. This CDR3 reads CASSPGRGETQYF. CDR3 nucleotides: TGTGCCAGCAGCCCGGGGAGGGGGGAGACCCAGTACTTC.

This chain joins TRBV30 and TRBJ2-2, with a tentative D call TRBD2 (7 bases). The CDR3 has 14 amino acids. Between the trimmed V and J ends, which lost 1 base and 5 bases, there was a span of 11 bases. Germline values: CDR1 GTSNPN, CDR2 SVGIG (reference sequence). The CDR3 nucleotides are TGTGCCTGGAGTGCGCGGGGGCGGACCGGGGAGCTGTTTTTT. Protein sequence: CAWSARGRTGELFF.

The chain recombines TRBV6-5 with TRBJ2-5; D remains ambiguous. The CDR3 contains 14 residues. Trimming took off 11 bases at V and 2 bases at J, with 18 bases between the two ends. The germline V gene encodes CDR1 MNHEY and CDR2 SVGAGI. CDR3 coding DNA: TGTGCCGCCCCGCCCAAAGCGCGTCAAGAGACCCAGTACTTC. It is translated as CAAPPKARQETQYF.

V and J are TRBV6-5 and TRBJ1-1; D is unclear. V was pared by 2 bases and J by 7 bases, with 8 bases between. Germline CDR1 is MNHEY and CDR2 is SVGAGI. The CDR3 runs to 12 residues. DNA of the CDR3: TGTGCCAGCAGTTACCAAAGCGGTGAAGCTTTCTTT. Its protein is CASSYQSGEAFF.

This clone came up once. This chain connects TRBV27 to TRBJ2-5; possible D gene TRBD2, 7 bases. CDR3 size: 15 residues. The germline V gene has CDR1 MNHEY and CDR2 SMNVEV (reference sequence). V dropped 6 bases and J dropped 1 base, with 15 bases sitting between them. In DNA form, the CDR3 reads TGTGCCAGCAGAATGGGGGGGGCATCCCAAGAGACCCAGTACTTC. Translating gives CASRMGGASQETQYF.

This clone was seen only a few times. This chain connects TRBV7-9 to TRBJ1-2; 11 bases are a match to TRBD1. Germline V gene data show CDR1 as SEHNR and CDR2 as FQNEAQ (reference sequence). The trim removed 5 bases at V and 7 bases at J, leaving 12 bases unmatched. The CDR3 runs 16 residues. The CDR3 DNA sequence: TGTGCCAGCAGCGACCGGGACAGGGGGAAGGAGTCTGGCTACACCTTC. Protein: CASSDRDRGKESGYTF.

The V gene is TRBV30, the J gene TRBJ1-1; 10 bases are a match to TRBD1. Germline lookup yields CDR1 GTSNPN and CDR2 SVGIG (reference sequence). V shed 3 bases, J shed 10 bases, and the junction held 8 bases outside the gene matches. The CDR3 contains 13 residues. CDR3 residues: CAWSRRQGAAAFF. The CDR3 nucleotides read TGTGCCTGGAGCCGAAGACAGGGGGCAGCAGCTTTCTTT.

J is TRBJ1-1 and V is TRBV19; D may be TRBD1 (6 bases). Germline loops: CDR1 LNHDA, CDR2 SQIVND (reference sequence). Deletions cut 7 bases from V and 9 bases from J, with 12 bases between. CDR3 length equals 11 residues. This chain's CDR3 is CASKGGDQAFF. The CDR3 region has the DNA TGTGCCAGTAAGGGGGGGGACCAAGCTTTCTTT.

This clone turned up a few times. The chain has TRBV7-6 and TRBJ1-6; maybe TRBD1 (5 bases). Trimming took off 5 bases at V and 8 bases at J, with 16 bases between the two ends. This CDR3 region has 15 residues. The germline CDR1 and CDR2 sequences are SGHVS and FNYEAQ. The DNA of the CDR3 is TGTGCCAGCAGCCTACTGGCGGGGGAGCATTCACCCCTCCACTTT. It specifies CASSLLAGEHSPLHF.

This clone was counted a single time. The CDR3 reads CASSKQGAGGQPQHF. As DNA, the CDR3 is TGCGCCAGCAGCAAACAGGGGGCGGGTGGTCAGCCCCAGCATTTT. The rearrangement links TRBV4-1 to TRBJ1-5; TRBD1 matches at 9 bases. Looked up from germline, CDR1 is MGHRA and CDR2 is YSYEKL. V was clipped by 5 bases and J by 6 bases; unmatched bases: 8. The CDR3 runs 15 residues.

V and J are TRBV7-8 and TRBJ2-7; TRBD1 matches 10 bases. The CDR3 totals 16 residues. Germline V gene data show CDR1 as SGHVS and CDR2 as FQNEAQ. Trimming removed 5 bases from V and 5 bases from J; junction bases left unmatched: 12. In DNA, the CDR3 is TGTGCCAGCAGCGCGGGGACGGGACAGGGGAAAAACGAGCAGTACTTC. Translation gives CASSAGTGQGKNEQYF.

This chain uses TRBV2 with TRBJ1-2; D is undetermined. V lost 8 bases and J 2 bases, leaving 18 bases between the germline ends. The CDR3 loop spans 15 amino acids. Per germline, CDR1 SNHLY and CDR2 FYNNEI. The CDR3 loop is CASVPADAANYGYTF. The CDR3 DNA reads TGTGCCAGCGTGCCAGCGGACGCAGCCAACTATGGCTACACCTTC.

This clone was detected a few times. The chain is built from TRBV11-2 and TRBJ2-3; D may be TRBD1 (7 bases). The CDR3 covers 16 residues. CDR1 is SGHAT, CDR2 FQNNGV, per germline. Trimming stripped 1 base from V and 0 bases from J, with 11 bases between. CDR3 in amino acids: CASSLVGGGSTDTQYF. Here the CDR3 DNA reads TGTGCCAGCAGCTTAGTTGGAGGGGGCAGCACAGATACGCAGTATTTT.

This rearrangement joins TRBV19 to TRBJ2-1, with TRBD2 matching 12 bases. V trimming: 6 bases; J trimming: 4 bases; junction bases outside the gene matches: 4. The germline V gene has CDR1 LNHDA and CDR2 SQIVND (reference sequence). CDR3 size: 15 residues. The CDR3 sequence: CASRKGTSGYNEQFF. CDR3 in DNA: TGTGCCAGTAGGAAAGGGACTAGCGGGTACAATGAGCAGTTCTTC.

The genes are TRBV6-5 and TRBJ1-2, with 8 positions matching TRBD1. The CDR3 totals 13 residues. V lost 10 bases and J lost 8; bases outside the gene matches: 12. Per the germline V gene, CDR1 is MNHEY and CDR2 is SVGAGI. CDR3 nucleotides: TGTGCCATCGAGGACAGGGTGAGGGGCGGCTACACCTTC. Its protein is CAIEDRVRGGYTF.

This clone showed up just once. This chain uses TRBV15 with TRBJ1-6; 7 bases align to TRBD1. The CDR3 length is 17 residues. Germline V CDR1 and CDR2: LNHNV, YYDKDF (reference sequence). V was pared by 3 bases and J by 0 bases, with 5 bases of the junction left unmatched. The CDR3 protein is CATSSPWDSSYNSPLHF. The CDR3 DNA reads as TGTGCCACCAGCAGTCCTTGGGACAGCTCCTATAATTCACCCCTCCACTTT.

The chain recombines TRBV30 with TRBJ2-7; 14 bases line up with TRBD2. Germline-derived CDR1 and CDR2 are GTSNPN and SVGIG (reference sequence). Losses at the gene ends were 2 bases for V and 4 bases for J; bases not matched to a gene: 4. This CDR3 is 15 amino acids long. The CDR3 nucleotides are TGTGCCTGGAGTTTGGGACTAGCGGGGGTTTACGAGCAGTACTTC. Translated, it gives CAWSLGLAGVYEQYF.

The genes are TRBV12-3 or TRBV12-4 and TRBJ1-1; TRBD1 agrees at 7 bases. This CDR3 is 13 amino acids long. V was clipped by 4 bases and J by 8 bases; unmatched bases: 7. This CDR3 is CASSSQGGDEAFF. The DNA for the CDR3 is TGTGCCAGCAGTTCGCAAGGGGGCGACGAAGCTTTCTTT.

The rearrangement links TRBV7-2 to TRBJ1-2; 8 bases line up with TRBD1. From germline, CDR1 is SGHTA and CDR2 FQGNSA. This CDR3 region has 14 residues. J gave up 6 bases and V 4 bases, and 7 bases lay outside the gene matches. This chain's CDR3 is CASSSNQGADGYTF. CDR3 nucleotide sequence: TGTGCCAGCAGCTCCAACCAGGGGGCTGATGGCTACACCTTC.

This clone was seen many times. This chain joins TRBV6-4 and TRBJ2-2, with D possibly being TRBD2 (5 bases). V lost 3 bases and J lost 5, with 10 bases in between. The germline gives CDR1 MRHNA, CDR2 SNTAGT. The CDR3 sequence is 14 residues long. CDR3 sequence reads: CASSEVGGTGELFF. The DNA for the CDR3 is TGTGCCAGCAGTGAAGTCGGAGGAACCGGGGAGCTGTTTTTT.

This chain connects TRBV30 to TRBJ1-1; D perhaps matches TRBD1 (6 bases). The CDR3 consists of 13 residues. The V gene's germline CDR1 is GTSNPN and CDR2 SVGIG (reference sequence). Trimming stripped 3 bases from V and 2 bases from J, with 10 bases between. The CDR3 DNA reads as TGTGCCTGGAGAACAGGGTCAAACACTGAAGCTTTCTTT. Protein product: CAWRTGSNTEAFF. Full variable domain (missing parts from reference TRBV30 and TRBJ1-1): SQTIHQWPATLVQPVGSPLSLECTVEGTSNPNLYWYRQAAGRGLQLLFYSVGIGQISSEVPQNLSASRPQDRQFILSSKKLLLSDSGFYLCAWRTGSNTEAFFGQGTRLTVV.

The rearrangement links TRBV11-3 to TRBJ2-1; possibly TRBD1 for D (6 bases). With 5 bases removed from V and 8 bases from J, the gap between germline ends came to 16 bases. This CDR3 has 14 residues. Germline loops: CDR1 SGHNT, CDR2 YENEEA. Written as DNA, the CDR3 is TGTGCCAGCAGCCCCCGTTGGGGGCCGTATGAGCAGTTCTTC. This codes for CASSPRWGPYEQFF.

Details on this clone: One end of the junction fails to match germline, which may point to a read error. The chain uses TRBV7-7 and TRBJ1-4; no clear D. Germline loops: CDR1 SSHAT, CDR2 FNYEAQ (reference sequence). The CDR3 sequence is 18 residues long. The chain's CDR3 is CASNLLPGKLATNEKLFF. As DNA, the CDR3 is TGTGCCAGCAACTTACTCCCGGGGAAGCTCGCAACTAATGAAAAACTGTTTTTT.